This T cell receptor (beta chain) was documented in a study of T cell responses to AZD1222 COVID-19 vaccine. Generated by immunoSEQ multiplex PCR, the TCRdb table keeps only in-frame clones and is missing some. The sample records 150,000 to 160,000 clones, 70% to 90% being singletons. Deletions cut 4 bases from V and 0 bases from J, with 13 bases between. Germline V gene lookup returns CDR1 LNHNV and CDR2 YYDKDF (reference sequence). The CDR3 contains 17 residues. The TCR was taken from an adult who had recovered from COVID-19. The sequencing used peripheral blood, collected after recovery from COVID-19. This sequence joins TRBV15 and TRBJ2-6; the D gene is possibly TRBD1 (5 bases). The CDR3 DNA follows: TGTGCCACCAGCATGGACACTCGACCCTCTGGGGCCAACGTCCTGACTTTC. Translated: CATSMDTRPSGANVLTF.